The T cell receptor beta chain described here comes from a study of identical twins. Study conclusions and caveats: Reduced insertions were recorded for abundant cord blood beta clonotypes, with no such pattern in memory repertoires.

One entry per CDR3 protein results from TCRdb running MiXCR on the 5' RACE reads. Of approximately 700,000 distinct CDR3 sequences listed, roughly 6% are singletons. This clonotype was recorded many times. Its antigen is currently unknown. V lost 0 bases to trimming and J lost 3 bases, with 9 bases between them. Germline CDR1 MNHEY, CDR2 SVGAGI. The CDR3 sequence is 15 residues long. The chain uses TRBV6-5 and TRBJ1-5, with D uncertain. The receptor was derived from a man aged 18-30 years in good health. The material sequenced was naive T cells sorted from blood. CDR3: CASSYSSGFNQPQHF. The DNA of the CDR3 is TGTGCCAGCAGTTACTCGTCTGGATTCAATCAGCCCCAGCATTTT.